This T cell receptor (beta chain) came from a study of blood T cell repertoires in COVID-19. Some clones are missing from TCRdb's copy, which holds only in-frame ones; the method was immunoSEQ multiplex PCR. The sample holds roughly 250,000 clones, about four fifths seen once. Germline V CDR1 and CDR2: SGHVS, FQNEAQ. V was clipped by 6 bases and J by 3 bases; unmatched bases: 9. The CDR3 is made up of 16 amino acids. The TCR was taken from a woman older than 75 with acute or convalescent COVID-19. The gene calls are TRBV7-8 and TRBJ2-2; 8 nucleotides match TRBD1. Source material: peripheral blood. The CDR3 sequence: CASSLGQGRDTGELFF. The CDR3 nucleotides read TGTGCCAGCAGTCTTGGACAGGGTCGAGACACCGGGGAGCTGTTTTTT.